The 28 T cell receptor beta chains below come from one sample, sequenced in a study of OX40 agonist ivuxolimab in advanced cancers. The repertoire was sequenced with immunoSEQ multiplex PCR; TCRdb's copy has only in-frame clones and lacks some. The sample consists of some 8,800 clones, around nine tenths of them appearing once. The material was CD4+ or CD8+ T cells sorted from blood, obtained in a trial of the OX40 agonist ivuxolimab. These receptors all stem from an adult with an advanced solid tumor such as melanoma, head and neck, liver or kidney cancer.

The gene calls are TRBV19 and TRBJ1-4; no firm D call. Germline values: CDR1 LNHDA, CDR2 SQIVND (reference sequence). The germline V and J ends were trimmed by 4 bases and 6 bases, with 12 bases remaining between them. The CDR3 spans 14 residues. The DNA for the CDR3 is TGTGCCAGTAGTAAGGCCAGTACTGATGAAAAACTGTTTTTT. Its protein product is CASSKASTDEKLFF. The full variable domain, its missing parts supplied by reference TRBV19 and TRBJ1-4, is DGGITQSPKYLFRKEGQNVTLSCEQNLNHDAMYWYRQDPGQGLRLIYYSQIVNDFQKGDIAEGYSVSREKKESFPLTVTSAQKNPTAFYLCASSKASTDEKLFFGSGTQLSVL.

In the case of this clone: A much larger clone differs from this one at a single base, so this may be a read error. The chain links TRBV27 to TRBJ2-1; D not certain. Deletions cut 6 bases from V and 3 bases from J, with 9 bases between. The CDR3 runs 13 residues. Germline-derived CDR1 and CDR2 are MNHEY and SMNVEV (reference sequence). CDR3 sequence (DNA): TGTGCCAGCAGGGATGAGCTCTACAATGAGCAGTTCTTC. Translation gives CASRDELYNEQFF.

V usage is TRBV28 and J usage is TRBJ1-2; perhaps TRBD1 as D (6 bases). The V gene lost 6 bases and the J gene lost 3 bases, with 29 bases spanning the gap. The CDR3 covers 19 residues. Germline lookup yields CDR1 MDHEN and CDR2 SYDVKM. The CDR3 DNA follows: TGTGCCAGCAGCACAAACCTTCCTTCCGGGACAACTAGGGACTATGGCTACACCTTC. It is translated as CASSTNLPSGTTRDYGYTF.

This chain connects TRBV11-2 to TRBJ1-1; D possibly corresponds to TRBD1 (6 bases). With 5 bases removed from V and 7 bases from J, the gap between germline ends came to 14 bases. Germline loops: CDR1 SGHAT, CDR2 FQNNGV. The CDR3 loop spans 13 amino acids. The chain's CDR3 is CASSIGGGIEAFF. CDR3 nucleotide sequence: TGTGCCAGCAGCATAGGGGGAGGGATTGAAGCTTTCTTT.

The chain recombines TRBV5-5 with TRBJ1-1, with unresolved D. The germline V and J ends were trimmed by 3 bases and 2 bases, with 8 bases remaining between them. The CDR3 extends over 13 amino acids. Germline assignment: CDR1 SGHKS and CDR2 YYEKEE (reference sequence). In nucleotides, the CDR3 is TGTGCCAGCAGCTCAGGTATTAACACTGAAGCTTTCTTT. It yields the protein CASSSGINTEAFF.

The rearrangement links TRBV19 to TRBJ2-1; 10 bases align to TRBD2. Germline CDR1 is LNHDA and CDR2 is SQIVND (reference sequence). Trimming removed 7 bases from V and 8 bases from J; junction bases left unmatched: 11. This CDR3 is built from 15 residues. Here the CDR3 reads CASTPRSGGVDEQFF. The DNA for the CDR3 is TGTGCCAGTACCCCGAGGAGCGGGGGGGTAGATGAGCAGTTCTTC.

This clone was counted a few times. The CDR3 nucleotides are TGTGCCAGCTTAACGGGGTACTATGGCTACACCTTC. This gives the protein CASLTGYYGYTF. The V and J genes are TRBV7-6 and TRBJ1-2; D is ambiguous. CDR3 length: 12 amino acids. Germline V gene sequence: CDR1 SGHVS, CDR2 FNYEAQ. V lost 8 bases and J 3 bases, leaving 10 bases between the germline ends.

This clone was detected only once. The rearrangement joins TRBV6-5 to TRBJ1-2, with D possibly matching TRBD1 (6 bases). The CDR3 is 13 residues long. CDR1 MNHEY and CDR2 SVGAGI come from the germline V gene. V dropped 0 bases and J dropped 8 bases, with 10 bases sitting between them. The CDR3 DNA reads TGTGCCAGCAGTTACTCGGGGGGGCAAGGCTACACCTTC. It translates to CASSYSGGQGYTF.

In DNA form, the CDR3 reads TGTGCCAGCAGCTTATCGTCGGGACAGCCCCAAGAGACCCAGTACTTC. Amino acids: CASSLSSGQPQETQYF. V gene TRBV7-8 combines with J gene TRBJ2-5; 7 bases agree with TRBD1. CDR1 and CDR2 (germline): SGHVS, FQNEAQ. This CDR3 is 16 amino acids long. Trimming took 2 bases from V and 1 from J; bases not matched to a gene: 7.

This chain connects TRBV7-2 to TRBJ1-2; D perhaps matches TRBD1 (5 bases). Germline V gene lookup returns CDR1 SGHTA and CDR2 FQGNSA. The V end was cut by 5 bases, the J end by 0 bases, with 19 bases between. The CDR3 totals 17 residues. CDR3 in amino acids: CASSPFYEGPSNYGYTF. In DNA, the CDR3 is TGTGCCAGCAGCCCATTCTATGAGGGGCCATCTAACTATGGCTACACCTTC.

CDR3 residues: CASSVGVSQETQYF. The CDR3 DNA sequence: TGTGCCAGCAGCGTAGGGGTGAGCCAAGAGACCCAGTACTTC. The chain has TRBV9 and TRBJ2-5; no firm D call. Trimming stripped 0 bases from V and 1 base from J, with 7 bases between. The CDR3 runs to 14 residues. Germline-derived CDR1 and CDR2 are SGDLS and YYNGEE.

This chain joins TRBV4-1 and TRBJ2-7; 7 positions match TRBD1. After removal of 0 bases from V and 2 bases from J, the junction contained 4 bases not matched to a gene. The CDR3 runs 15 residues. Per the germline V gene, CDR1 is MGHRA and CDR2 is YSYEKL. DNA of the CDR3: TGCGCCAGCAGCCAAGAGGACAGGCCGACCTACGAGCAGTACTTC. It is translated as CASSQEDRPTYEQYF.

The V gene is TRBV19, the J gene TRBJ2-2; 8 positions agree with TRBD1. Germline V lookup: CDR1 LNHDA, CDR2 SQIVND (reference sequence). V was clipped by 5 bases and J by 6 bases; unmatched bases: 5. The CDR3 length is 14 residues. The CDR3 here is CASSVQTGAGELFF. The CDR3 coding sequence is TGTGCCAGTAGTGTTCAGACAGGGGCCGGGGAGCTGTTTTTT.

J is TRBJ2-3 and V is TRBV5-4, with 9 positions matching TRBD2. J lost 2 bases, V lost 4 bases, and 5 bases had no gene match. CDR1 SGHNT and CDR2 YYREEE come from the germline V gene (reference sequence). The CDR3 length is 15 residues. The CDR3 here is CASSLGLADTDTQYF. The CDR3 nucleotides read TGTGCCAGCAGCCTGGGACTAGCCGACACAGATACGCAGTATTTT.

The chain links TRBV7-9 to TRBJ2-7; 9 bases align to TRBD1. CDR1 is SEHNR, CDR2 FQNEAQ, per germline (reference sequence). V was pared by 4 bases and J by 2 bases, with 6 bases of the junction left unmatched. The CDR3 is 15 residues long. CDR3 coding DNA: TGTGCCAGCAGCTGGGACAGGGATTCCCCCTACGAGCAGTACTTC. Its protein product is CASSWDRDSPYEQYF.

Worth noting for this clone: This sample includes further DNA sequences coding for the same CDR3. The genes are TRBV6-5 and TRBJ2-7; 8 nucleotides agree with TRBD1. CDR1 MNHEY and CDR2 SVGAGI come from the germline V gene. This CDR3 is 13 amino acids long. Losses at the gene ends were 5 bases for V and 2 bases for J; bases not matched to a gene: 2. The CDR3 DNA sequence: TGTGCCAGCAGTCTACAGGGGGCCTACGAGCAGTACTTC. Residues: CASSLQGAYEQYF.

This CDR3 reads CASGPEETQYF. CDR3 in DNA: TGTGCTAGTGGTCCAGAAGAGACCCAGTACTTC. J is TRBJ2-5 and V is TRBV12-5; unclear D gene. Trimming left V 5 bases short and J 3 bases short, with 4 bases between. The CDR3 runs to 11 residues. Germline V gene data show CDR1 as LGHNT and CDR2 as FRNRAP. The whole variable domain, remainder taken from reference TRBV12-5 and TRBJ2-5, is DARVTQTPRHKVTEMGQEVTMRCQPILGHNTVFWYRQTMMQGLELLAYFRNRAPLDDSGMPKDRFSAEMPDATLATLKIQPSEPRDSAVYFCASGPEETQYFGPGTRLLVL.

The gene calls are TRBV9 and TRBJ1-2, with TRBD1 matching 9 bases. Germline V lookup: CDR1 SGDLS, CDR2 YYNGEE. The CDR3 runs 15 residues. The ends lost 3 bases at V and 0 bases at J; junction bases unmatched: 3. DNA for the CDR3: TGTGCCAGCAGCGCAGGACAGGGGTCTAACTATGGCTACACCTTC. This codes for CASSAGQGSNYGYTF.

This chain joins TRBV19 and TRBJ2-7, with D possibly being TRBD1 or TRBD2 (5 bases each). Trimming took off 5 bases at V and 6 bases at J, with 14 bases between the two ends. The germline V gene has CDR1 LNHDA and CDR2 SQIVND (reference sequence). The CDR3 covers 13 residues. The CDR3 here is CASSGFGGSEQYF. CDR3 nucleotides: TGTGCCAGTAGTGGATTTGGGGGATCCGAGCAGTACTTC.

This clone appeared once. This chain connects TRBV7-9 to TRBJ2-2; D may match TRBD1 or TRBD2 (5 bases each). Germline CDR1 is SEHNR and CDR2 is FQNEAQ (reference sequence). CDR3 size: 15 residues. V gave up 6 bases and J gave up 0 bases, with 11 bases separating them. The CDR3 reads CASRSGQPNTGELFF. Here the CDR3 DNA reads TGTGCCAGCAGGAGCGGACAACCGAACACCGGGGAGCTGTTTTTT.

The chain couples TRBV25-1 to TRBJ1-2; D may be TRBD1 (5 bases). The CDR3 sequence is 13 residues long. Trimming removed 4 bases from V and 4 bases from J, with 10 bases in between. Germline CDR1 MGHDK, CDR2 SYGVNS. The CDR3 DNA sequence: TGTGCCAGCAGTGCCAGGGTCGGCTATGGCTACACCTTC. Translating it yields CASSARVGYGYTF.

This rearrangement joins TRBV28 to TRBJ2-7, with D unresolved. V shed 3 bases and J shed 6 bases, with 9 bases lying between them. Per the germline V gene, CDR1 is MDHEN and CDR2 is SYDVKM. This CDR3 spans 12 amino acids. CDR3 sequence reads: CASSFIASEQYF. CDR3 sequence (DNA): TGTGCCAGCAGTTTTATAGCTTCCGAGCAGTACTTC. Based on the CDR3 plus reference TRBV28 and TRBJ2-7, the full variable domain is DVKVTQSSRYLVKRTGEKVFLECVQDMDHENMFWYRQDPGLGLRLIYFSYDVKMKEKGDIPEGYSVSREKKERFSLILESASTNQTSMYLCASSFIASEQYFGPGTRLTVT.

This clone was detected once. DNA of the CDR3: TGTGCCAGCAGCCCATCGGGGGTCCGTAGCAATCAGCCCCAGCATTTT. This codes for CASSPSGVRSNQPQHF. The rearrangement links TRBV16 to TRBJ1-5; a possible D gene is TRBD1 (5 bases). Germline assignment: CDR1 KGHSY and CDR2 FQNENV. The CDR3 runs to 16 residues. With 4 bases removed from V and 0 bases from J, the gap between germline ends came to 13 bases.

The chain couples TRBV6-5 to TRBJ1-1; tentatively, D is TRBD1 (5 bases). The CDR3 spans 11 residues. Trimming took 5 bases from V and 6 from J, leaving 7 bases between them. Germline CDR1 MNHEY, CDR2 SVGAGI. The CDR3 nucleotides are TGTGCCAGCAGTGGGGGGGCTGAAGCTTTCTTT. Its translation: CASSGGAEAFF.

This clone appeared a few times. Here the CDR3 reads CASSLVGGLYGYTF. DNA for the CDR3: TGTGCCAGCAGCTTAGTAGGGGGATTGTATGGCTACACCTTC. This chain connects TRBV7-9 to TRBJ1-2; tentative D call: TRBD1 (6 bases). Trimming took 1 base from V and 5 from J, leaving 11 bases between them. CDR3 length equals 14 residues. Germline CDR1 and CDR2: SEHNR and FQNEAQ (reference sequence).

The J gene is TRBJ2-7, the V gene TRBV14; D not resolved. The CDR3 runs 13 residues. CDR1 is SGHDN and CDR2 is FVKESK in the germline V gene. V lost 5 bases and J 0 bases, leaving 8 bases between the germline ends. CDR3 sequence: CASSKQSSYEQYF. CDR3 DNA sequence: TGTGCCAGCAGCAAACAGAGCTCCTACGAGCAGTACTTC. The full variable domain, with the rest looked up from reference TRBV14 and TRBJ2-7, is EAGVTQFPSHSVIEKGQTVTLRCDPISGHDNLYWYRRVMGKEIKFLLHFVKESKQDESGMPNNRFLAERTGGTYSTLKVQPAELEDSGVYFCASSKQSSYEQYFGPGTRLTVT.

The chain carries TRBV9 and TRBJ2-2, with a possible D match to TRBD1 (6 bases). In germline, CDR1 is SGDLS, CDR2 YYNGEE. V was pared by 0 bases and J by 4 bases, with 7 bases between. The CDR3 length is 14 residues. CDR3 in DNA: TGTGCCAGCAGCGTAGAGGGGGTCACCGGGGAGCTGTTTTTT. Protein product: CASSVEGVTGELFF.

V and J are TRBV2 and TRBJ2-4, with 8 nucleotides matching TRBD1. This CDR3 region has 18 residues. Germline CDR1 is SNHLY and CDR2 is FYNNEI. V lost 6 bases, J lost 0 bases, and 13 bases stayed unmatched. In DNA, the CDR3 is TGTGCCAGCAGCCCCCCGCCGGACAGGGTTCAAGCCAAAAACATTCAGTACTTC. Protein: CASSPPPDRVQAKNIQYF.